What follows are 26 T cell receptor beta chains derived from one specimen sequenced in a study of graft-versus-host responses after intestinal transplantation. Their antigens are not known. Clones were sequenced by immunoSEQ multiplex PCR, and TCRdb holds only the in-frame ones, with some missing. The data hold some 110,000 clones, with approximately 90% observed a single time. Sequences were derived from unstimulated CD4+ T cells sorted from spleen or lymph node cells, sampled before transplant. The receptors here all came from a human donor who was the organ donor for an intestinal transplant.

V is TRBV5-5 and J is TRBJ2-5; tentative D call: TRBD2 (5 bases). The germline gives CDR1 SGHKS, CDR2 YYEKEE (reference sequence). The CDR3 is 12 amino acids. V was trimmed by 3 bases and J by 5 bases, leaving 8 bases between them. CDR3 nucleotide sequence: TGTGCCAGCAGCTGGGAGATGGAGACCCAGTACTTC. It yields the protein CASSWEMETQYF.

This chain uses TRBV20-1 with TRBJ2-1; no clear D. The V gene's germline CDR1 is DFQATT and CDR2 SNEGSKA (reference sequence). The CDR3 extends over 11 amino acids. With 3 bases removed from V and 8 bases from J, the gap between germline ends came to 8 bases. In DNA, the CDR3 is TGCAGTGCTAGTGTTAAGGATGAGCAGTTCTTC. Translating gives CSASVKDEQFF.

This chain uses TRBV29-1 with TRBJ2-7, with D perhaps matching TRBD1 or TRBD2 (5 bases each). CDR3 length: 14 amino acids. Germline V gene lookup returns CDR1 SQVTM and CDR2 ANQGSEA. V lost 6 bases and J lost 3, with 18 bases in between. This chain's CDR3 is CSVARDPALYEQYF. The CDR3 nucleotides read TGCAGCGTGGCCCGGGACCCTGCCCTCTACGAGCAGTACTTC.

J is TRBJ2-7 and V is TRBV29-1, with 10 bases matching TRBD1. Germline CDR1 is SQVTM and CDR2 is ANQGSEA. Trimming removed 4 bases from V and 3 bases from J; junction bases left unmatched: 3. This CDR3 region has 13 residues. CDR3 nucleotides: TGCAGCGTTGTAGGGGACAGGGGCTACGAGCAGTACTTC. Translation gives CSVVGDRGYEQYF.

This chain links TRBV5-4 with TRBJ1-4; TRBD1 agrees at 7 bases. The V gene's germline CDR1 is SGHNT and CDR2 YYREEE (reference sequence). The junction had 5 bases not matched to a gene; V was cut back by 4 bases and J by 8 bases. CDR3 length equals 13 residues. The CDR3 nucleotides read TGTGCCAGCAGCCCCGGGACAGAGGAAAAACTGTTTTTT. Translation gives CASSPGTEEKLFF.

The chain joins TRBV28 to TRBJ1-2; 9 positions match TRBD1. This CDR3 spans 14 amino acids. CDR1 and CDR2 (germline): MDHEN, SYDVKM. J lost 5 bases, V lost 1 base, and 2 bases had no gene match. CDR3 in amino acids: CASSLYGTGYGYTF. The CDR3 DNA follows: TGTGCCAGCAGTTTATATGGGACAGGGTATGGCTACACCTTC.

The chain combines TRBV4-1 with TRBJ1-1; TRBD1 matches at 7 bases. Germline V gene sequence: CDR1 MGHRA, CDR2 YSYEKL. The trim removed 4 bases at V and 4 bases at J, leaving 12 bases unmatched. This CDR3 contains 16 residues. The CDR3 protein is CASSRTTDRVGTEAFF. DNA of the CDR3: TGCGCCAGCAGCCGGACGACTGACAGGGTAGGCACTGAAGCTTTCTTT.

CDR3 sequence: CASSYLGNYGYTF. The CDR3 coding sequence is TGCGCCAGCAGTTACTTGGGTAACTATGGCTACACCTTC. This chain links TRBV5-1 with TRBJ1-2; D unclear. This CDR3 is built from 13 residues. The ends were cut back, 5 bases at V and 1 base at J, with 9 bases in the middle. The germline gives CDR1 SGHRS, CDR2 YFSETQ. Using reference TRBV5-1 and TRBJ1-2 for the parts outside the CDR3, the full variable domain is KAGVTQTPRYLIKTRGQQVTLSCSPISGHRSVSWYQQTPGQGLQFLFEYFSETQRNKGNFPGRFSGRQFSNSRSEMNVSTLELGDSALYLCASSYLGNYGYTFGSGTRLTVV.

This clone showed up just once. The chain carries TRBV18 and TRBJ2-1, with 7 bases fitting TRBD2. CDR3 length: 11 residues. V was pared by 3 bases and J by 10 bases, with 0 bases of the junction left unmatched. Germline CDR1 and CDR2: KGHSH and LQKENI. The CDR3 loop reads CASSPGGEQFF. CDR3 in DNA: TGTGCCAGCTCACCCGGGGGGGAGCAGTTCTTC.

The rearrangement links TRBV19 to TRBJ1-1; no clear D gene. CDR1 is LNHDA, CDR2 SQIVND, per germline (reference sequence). CDR3 length: 14 amino acids. V was trimmed by 7 bases and J by 2 bases, leaving 14 bases between them. DNA for the CDR3: TGTGCCAGTACCACACGGGGAAGAAACACTGAAGCTTTCTTT. It specifies CASTTRGRNTEAFF. Drawing the rest from reference TRBV19 and TRBJ1-1, the complete variable domain is DGGITQSPKYLFRKEGQNVTLSCEQNLNHDAMYWYRQDPGQGLRLIYYSQIVNDFQKGDIAEGYSVSREKKESFPLTVTSAQKNPTAFYLCASTTRGRNTEAFFGQGTRLTVV.

This chain links TRBV28 with TRBJ2-7, with 7 bases matching TRBD2. This CDR3 spans 15 amino acids. From germline, CDR1 is MDHEN and CDR2 SYDVKM. V lost 4 bases and J lost 0; bases outside the gene matches: 6. The CDR3 loop is CASSSPGLSSYEQYF. CDR3 in DNA: TGTGCCAGCAGTTCCCCGGGACTAAGCTCCTACGAGCAGTACTTC.

About this clone: Within the sample, other DNA sequences also encode this same CDR3. The rearrangement uses TRBV27 and TRBJ2-7; 8 nucleotides match TRBD1. From germline, CDR1 is MNHEY and CDR2 SMNVEV (reference sequence). The CDR3 sequence is 15 residues long. The junction had 6 bases not matched to a gene; V was cut back by 3 bases and J by 2 bases. The CDR3 region is CASSLKGTGAYEQYF. DNA of the CDR3: TGTGCCAGCAGTTTGAAAGGGACAGGAGCCTACGAGCAGTACTTC.

The chain is built from TRBV27 and TRBJ2-5; 12 bases fit TRBD2. Germline V gene lookup returns CDR1 MNHEY and CDR2 SMNVEV (reference sequence). CDR3 length: 15 amino acids. Trimming cost V 0 bases and J 4 bases; bases outside gene matches: 0. Here the CDR3 reads CASSLSGLAGETQYF. The DNA of the CDR3 is TGTGCCAGCAGTTTATCGGGACTAGCGGGAGAGACCCAGTACTTC.

J is TRBJ2-3 and V is TRBV7-2, with D perhaps matching TRBD1 (5 bases). V was pared by 1 base and J by 2 bases, with 7 bases between. CDR1 SGHTA and CDR2 FQGNSA come from the germline V gene. The CDR3 contains 14 residues. As DNA, the CDR3 is TGTGCCAGCAGCTTAGAGGGGTTCACAGATACGCAGTATTTT. It specifies CASSLEGFTDTQYF. The variable domain in full, completed from reference TRBV7-2 and TRBJ2-3, reads GAGVSQSPSNKVTEKGKDVELRCDPISGHTALYWYRQSLGQGLEFLIYFQGNSAPDKSGLPSDRFSAERTGGSVSTLTIQRTQQEDSAVYLCASSLEGFTDTQYFGPGTRLTVL.

The chain recombines TRBV7-8 with TRBJ1-5; no firm D call. Trimming cost V 6 bases and J 7 bases, with 19 bases left between them. The CDR3 covers 15 residues. Germline CDR1 and CDR2: SGHVS and FQNEAQ. The DNA of the CDR3 is TGTGCCAGCAGTCCGGTTTGGGTGACGGGACAGCCCCAGCATTTT. Protein sequence: CASSPVWVTGQPQHF.

The chain couples TRBV18 to TRBJ1-6; TRBD1 matches 11 bases. The CDR3 is made up of 15 amino acids. Germline V lookup: CDR1 KGHSH, CDR2 LQKENI. The V gene end was trimmed by 3 bases and the J gene end by 7 bases; junction bases not matched to a gene: 2. This CDR3 is CASSPWTGGNSPLHF. The CDR3 nucleotides read TGTGCCAGCTCACCCTGGACAGGGGGCAATTCACCCCTCCACTTT.

The rearrangement joins TRBV5-1 to TRBJ2-7; 7 positions agree with TRBD2. The CDR3 runs to 16 residues. CDR1 and CDR2 from the germline V gene are SGHRS and YFSETQ. The V and J ends lost 0 bases and 2 bases, in that order; junction bases with no gene match: 8. The CDR3 bases are TGCGCCAGCAGCTTGGATCCGGGAGGAGTTGCCTACGAGCAGTACTTC. It encodes CASSLDPGGVAYEQYF.

J is TRBJ1-6 and V is TRBV6-5; maybe TRBD1 (5 bases). CDR1 is MNHEY and CDR2 is SVGAGI in the germline V gene. There are 15 residues in the CDR3. The V end lost 2 bases, the J end lost 8 bases, and 13 bases lay between the germline ends. CDR3 DNA: TGTGCCAGCAGTTACGAATCGCAGGGTTATTCACCCCTCCACTTT. Protein: CASSYESQGYSPLHF.

The rearrangement joins TRBV28 to TRBJ1-5; weak D call: TRBD1 (5 bases). CDR1 is MDHEN, CDR2 SYDVKM, per germline. The V gene lost 3 bases and the J gene lost 0 bases, with 12 bases spanning the gap. The CDR3 sequence is 16 residues long. CDR3 nucleotide sequence: TGTGCCAGCAGTTTTTGGGGCGGGGATAGCAATCAGCCCCAGCATTTT. Translation gives CASSFWGGDSNQPQHF.

In the case of this clone: The same CDR3 arises from other DNA sequences in this sample as well. This chain joins TRBV29-1 and TRBJ2-5; D is ambiguous. Germline V gene data show CDR1 as SQVTM and CDR2 as ANQGSEA. The CDR3 extends over 13 amino acids. The ends were cut back, 3 bases at V and 0 bases at J, with 8 bases in the middle. The CDR3 DNA sequence: TGCAGCGTTGACACGACGTACCAAGAGACCCAGTACTTC. Encoded protein: CSVDTTYQETQYF.

V usage is TRBV19 and J usage is TRBJ2-2, with 7 bases that match TRBD1. This CDR3 is built from 19 residues. Trimming cost V 0 bases and J 0 bases; bases outside gene matches: 10. Germline V gives CDR1 LNHDA, CDR2 SQIVND (reference sequence). The CDR3 region has the DNA TGTGCCAGTAGTATAGAGAGGACAGGATGGAAGGCGAACACCGGGGAGCTGTTTTTT. Residues: CASSIERTGWKANTGELFF.

The rearrangement joins TRBV5-6 to TRBJ2-5; no clear D. Trimming removed 1 base at V and 7 bases at J, with 17 bases between. CDR1 is SGHDT, CDR2 YYEEEE, per germline. The CDR3 covers 15 residues. CDR3 sequence (DNA): TGTGCCAGCAGCTTGATCGGTCGTAAATCGGGGACCCAGTACTTC. Its translation: CASSLIGRKSGTQYF.

About this clone itself: Other DNA sequences in the same sample also yield this CDR3. The gene calls are TRBV6-5 and TRBJ1-5, with D possibly being TRBD1 (5 bases). Germline CDR1 reads MNHEY; CDR2 reads SVGAGI. The CDR3 contains 14 residues. Trimming pared 5 bases from V and 4 bases from J, leaving 12 bases between. CDR3 coding DNA: TGTGCCAGCAGTGAGGGGCAAAGGAATCAGCCCCAGCATTTT. Translation gives CASSEGQRNQPQHF.

This clone was picked up one time. This chain connects TRBV19 to TRBJ1-2; 8 bases line up with TRBD1. The junction had 8 bases not matched to a gene; V was cut back by 7 bases and J by 4 bases. Germline V gives CDR1 LNHDA, CDR2 SQIVND (reference sequence). The CDR3 contains 14 residues. CDR3 DNA sequence: TGTGCCAGTAACCCAGGGGGCGCATTCTATGGCTACACCTTC. Translating it yields CASNPGGAFYGYTF. The variable domain in full, completed from reference TRBV19 and TRBJ1-2, reads DGGITQSPKYLFRKEGQNVTLSCEQNLNHDAMYWYRQDPGQGLRLIYYSQIVNDFQKGDIAEGYSVSREKKESFPLTVTSAQKNPTAFYLCASNPGGAFYGYTFGSGTRLTVV.

This clone showed up just once. CDR3 loop: CASSVGLSSETQYF. The CDR3 nucleotides are TGTGCCAGCAGCGTAGGTCTTAGCTCTGAGACCCAGTACTTC. The chain has TRBV9 and TRBJ2-5; no definite D call. The V and J ends lost 0 bases and 5 bases respectively, with 11 bases between them. The CDR3 is 14 residues long. CDR1 is SGDLS, CDR2 YYNGEE, per germline. Supplemented by reference TRBV9 and TRBJ2-5, the full variable domain reads DSGVTQTPKHLITATGQRVTLRCSPRSGDLSVYWYQQSLDQGLQFLIQYYNGEERAKGNILERFSAQQFPDLHSELNLSSLELGDSALYFCASSVGLSSETQYFGPGTRLLVL.

The chain joins TRBV6-1 to TRBJ1-2; no definite D call. The germline V gene has CDR1 MNHNS and CDR2 SASEGT. This CDR3 spans 12 amino acids. With 5 bases removed from V and 1 base from J, the gap between germline ends came to 5 bases. CDR3 DNA sequence: TGTGCCAGCAGTTCCCATAACTATGGCTACACCTTC. It specifies CASSSHNYGYTF.